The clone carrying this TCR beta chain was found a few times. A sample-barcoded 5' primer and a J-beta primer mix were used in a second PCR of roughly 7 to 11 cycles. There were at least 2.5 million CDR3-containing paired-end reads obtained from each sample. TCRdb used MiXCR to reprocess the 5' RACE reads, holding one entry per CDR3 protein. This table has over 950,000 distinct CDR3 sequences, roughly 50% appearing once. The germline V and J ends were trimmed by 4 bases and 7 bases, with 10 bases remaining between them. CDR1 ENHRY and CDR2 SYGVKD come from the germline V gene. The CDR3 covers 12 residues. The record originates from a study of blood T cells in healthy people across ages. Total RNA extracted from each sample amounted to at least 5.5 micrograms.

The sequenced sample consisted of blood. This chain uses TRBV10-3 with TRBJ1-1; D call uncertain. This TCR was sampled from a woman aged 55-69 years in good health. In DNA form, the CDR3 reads TGTGCCATCAGTGCATCACCGGGTGAAGCTTTCTTT. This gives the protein CAISASPGEAFF.